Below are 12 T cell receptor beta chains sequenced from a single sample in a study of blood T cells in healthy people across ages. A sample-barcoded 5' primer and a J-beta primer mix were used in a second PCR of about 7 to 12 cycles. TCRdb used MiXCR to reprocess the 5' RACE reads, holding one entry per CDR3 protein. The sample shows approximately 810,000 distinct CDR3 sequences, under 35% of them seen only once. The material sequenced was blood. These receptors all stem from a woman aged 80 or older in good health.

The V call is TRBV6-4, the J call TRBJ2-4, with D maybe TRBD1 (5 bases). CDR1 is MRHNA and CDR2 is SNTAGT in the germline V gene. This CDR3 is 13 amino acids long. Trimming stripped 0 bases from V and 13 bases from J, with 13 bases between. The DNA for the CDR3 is TGTGCCAGCAGTGACTCGGACAACAATGAGCAGTACTTC. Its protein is CASSDSDNNEQYF.

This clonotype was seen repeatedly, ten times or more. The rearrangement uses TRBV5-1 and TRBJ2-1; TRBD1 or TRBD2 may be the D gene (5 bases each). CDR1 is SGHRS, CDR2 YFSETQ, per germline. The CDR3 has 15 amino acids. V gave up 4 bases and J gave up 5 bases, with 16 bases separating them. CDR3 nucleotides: TGCGCCAGCAGCCTAACCCCGGGGCCAAACAATGAGCAGTTCTTC. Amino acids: CASSLTPGPNNEQFF.

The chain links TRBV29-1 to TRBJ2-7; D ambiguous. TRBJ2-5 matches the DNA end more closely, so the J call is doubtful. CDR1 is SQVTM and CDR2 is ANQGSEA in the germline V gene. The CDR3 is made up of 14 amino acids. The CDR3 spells CSVVGPITTETQYF. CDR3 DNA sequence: TGCAGCGTTGTTGGACCTATAACCACAGAGACCCAGTACTTC.

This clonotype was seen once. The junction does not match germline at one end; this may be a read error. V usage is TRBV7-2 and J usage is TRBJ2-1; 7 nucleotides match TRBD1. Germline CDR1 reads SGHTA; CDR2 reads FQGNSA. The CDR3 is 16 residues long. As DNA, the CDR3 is TGTGCCAGCAGCTTAGTTTGGGACAGCTCCTGCAATGAGCAGTTCTTC. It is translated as CASSLVWDSSCNEQFF.

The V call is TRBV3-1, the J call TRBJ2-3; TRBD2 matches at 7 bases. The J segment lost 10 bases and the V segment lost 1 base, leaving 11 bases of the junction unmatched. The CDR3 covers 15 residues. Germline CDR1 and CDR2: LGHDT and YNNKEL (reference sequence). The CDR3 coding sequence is TGTGCCAGCAGCCAAGGTATCAACGGGAGGAATGCGCAGTATTTT. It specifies CASSQGINGRNAQYF.

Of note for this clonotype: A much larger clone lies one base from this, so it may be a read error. CDR3: CASSFQRAGGTDTQYF. The CDR3, as DNA: TGCGCCAGCAGCTTCCAACGAGCGGGGGGCACAGATACGCAGTATTTT. This sequence joins TRBV5-1 and TRBJ2-3; TRBD2 matches 8 bases. This CDR3 contains 16 residues. V dropped 2 bases and J dropped 1; count of bases not matched to a gene: 6. The germline CDR1 and CDR2 sequences are SGHRS and YFSETQ.

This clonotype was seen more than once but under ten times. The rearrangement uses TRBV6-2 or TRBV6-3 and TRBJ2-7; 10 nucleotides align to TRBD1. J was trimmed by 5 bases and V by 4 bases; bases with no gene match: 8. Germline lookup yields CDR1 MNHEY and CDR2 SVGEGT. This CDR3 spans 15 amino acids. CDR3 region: CASSSNRDRGHEQYF. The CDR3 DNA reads TGTGCCAGCAGTTCCAATCGGGACAGGGGCCACGAGCAGTACTTC.

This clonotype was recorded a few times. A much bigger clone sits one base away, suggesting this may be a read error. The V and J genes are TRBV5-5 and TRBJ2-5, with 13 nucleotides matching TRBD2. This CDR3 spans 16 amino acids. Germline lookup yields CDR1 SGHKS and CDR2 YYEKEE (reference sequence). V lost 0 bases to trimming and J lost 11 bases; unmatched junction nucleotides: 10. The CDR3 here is CASSLATSGGVGEQYF. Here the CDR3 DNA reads TGTGCCAGCAGCTTGGCAACTAGCGGGGGGGTCGGAGAGCAGTACTTC.

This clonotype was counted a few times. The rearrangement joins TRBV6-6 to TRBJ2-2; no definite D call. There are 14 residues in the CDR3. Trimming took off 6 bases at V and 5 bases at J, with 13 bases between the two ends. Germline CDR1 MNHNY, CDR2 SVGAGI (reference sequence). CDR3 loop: CASRVGSSTGELFF. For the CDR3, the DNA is TGTGCCAGCAGAGTCGGCAGCTCGACCGGGGAGCTGTTTTTT.

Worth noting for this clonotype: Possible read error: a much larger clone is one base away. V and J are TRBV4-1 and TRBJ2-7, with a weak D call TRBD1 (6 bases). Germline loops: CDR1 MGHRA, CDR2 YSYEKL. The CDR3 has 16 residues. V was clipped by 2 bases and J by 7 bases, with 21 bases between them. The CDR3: CASSQHKRQEYNEQYF. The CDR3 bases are TGCGCCAGCAGCCAACACAAACGACAGGAGTACAATGAGCAGTACTTC.

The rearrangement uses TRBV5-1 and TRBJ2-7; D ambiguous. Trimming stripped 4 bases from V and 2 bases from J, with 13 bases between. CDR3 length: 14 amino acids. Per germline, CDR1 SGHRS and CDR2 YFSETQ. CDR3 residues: CASSEFGATYEQYF. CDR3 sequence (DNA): TGCGCCAGCAGCGAATTTGGCGCCACCTACGAGCAGTACTTC. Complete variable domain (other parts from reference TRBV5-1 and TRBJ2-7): KAGVTQTPRYLIKTRGQQVTLSCSPISGHRSVSWYQQTPGQGLQFLFEYFSETQRNKGNFPGRFSGRQFSNSRSEMNVSTLELGDSALYLCASSEFGATYEQYFGPGTRLTVT.

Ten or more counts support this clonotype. CDR3 in amino acids: CASSSESTQYF. The CDR3 DNA sequence: TGTGCCAGCAGCTCAGAGTCGACCCAGTACTTC. This chain connects TRBV7-2 to TRBJ2-5; D is uncertain. CDR3 length: 11 residues. The germline V and J ends were trimmed by 4 bases and 7 bases, with 7 bases remaining between them. CDR1 SGHTA and CDR2 FQGNSA come from the germline V gene.